This TCR beta chain was found in a study of blood T cell repertoires in COVID-19 (dated by TCRdb to 2020 to 2022). Study-wide context: Collaborator samples came from the United States, Italy and Spain and covered acute and convalescent phases of COVID-19. The material from the prospective study consisted of cDNA or gDNA derived from T cells, B-cell-depleted T cells, or PBMCs. The dataset comprised deeply sampled blood TCRbeta repertoires from subjects exposed to, actively infected with, or recovered from COVID-19. The repertoires were released in a freely available public database intended as a resource for research on the immune response to SARS-CoV-2. Samples came from the ongoing ImmuneRACE study (first 160 participants) plus 1,254 subjects from 6 global collaborators. A de-identified subject ID, COVID-19 status, age in years and sex were almost always included in the sample metadata. Where HLA class I and class II types were available, the types were taken from metadata supplied by the sample provider, not from assay-based typing.

On the study overall, not on this receptor specifically: How much clinical and demographic metadata was included differed by source and by participant, and the metadata was provided uncurated.

Whole blood was collected in K2EDTA tubes by collaborating institutions according to the institutions' own protocols. For TCRbeta analysis, collaborator samples were shipped as frozen whole blood, as isolated PBMCs, or as DNA extracted from either sample type. The immunoSEQ Assay, a bias-controlled multiplex PCR, was used to amplify TCRbeta CDR3 regions from genomic DNA. As for how the authors treated the data: The number of nucleated cells in each sample was estimated from the amplification of reference gene primers within the assay. To quantify the absolute abundance of each unique TCRbeta CDR3 rearrangement, sequence reads were collapsed and filtered. For each sample, productive Simpson clonality was calculated as the square root of Simpson's diversity index across productive rearrangements. What TCRdb holds here is the immuneACCESS table cut down to in-frame rearrangements. Part of the clones is not present; checked against another copy, under half of the missing clones reflect an unresolved V gene, and the others are unexplained. V, J and clone size derive from that table, while D and trimming were established from the DNA sequence. The sample table records about 93,000 clones; almost 90% of these occur just once. Around 1.5% of the sample is held by the ten biggest clonotypes.

Details on this clone: No antigen is known for it. It has no much larger one-base neighbor in the sample; base qualities were not kept.

From cysteine to phenylalanine, the CDR3 is 15 amino acids long. Of the read, only the CDR3 DNA is kept; its 45 bases are in frame from base 1. CDR1 and CDR2, per the germline V gene, are SGHAT and FQNNGV. A distance of 11 bases separates the germline ends of V and J, which lose 4 bases and 1 base respectively. The V and J genes are TRBV11-2 and TRBJ2-1, and TRBD1 may be the D gene, going by 6 matching bases. The source of this sequence is a human donor with active COVID-19. The donor label of this sample is uncertain. Sequences were obtained from peripheral blood. In nucleotide form, the sequence is TGTGCCAGCAGCTCTACAGGGATGTCCTACAATGAGCAGTTCTTC. This is translated as CASSSTGMSYNEQFF.